This paragraph covers one T cell receptor (beta chain) sequence. Its specific antigen is unknown. This is a mouse receptor, so gene names and germline sequences are those of the mouse. The read finishes 4 residues shy of the CDR3 end, and the germline J gene is used to complete it. The record originates from a study of CD8+ T cells in alopecia areata (dated by TCRdb to the late 2010s). Some background on the complete study: Skin from C3H/HeJ donors aged about 6-12 months with spontaneous alopecia was grafted onto female C3H/HeJ recipients aged roughly 7-11 weeks. To study T cell clonal expansion in alopecia areata, the researchers applied high-throughput TCRbeta sequencing to both the C3H/HeJ mouse model and human patients. Human TCRbeta sequencing covered scalp tissue and sorted CD4+ and CD8+ peripheral blood T cells from patchy and totalis/universalis alopecia areata patients and healthy controls. Scalp clonality was compared across normal scalp (n=4), patchy alopecia areata scalp (n=8), and alopecia totalis/universalis scalp (n=8). RNA came from the PAXgene miRNA kit for fixed scalp, the miRNeasy kit for PBMCs, and the RNeasy kit for mouse skin. TCRbeta CDR3 regions were amplified by immunoSEQ multiplex PCR using 35 Vbeta forward and 13 Jbeta reverse primers. General findings and caveats noted by the study authors: Shared TCR sequences between patients were less evident than in mice, which may be partly attributable to HLA diversity in the patient population. Unlike mouse skin, where gammadelta T cells dominate, normal human skin contains resident alphabeta T cells that get sequenced too, which complicates analysis of the scalp TCR repertoire. Compared with normal scalp, lesional scalp, particularly in alopecia totalis/universalis, had higher clonality and more expanded CD8+ clones, which suggests antigenic drive.

Cells from mouse cutaneous lymph nodes were pooled, stained for CD4, CD8alpha, NKG2D, NKG2ACE and other markers, and then sorted on a BD Influx. The library was generated by the immunoSEQ multiplex PCR assay. RNA was extracted from all samples and reverse transcribed into cDNA as template for TCR sequencing. SuperScript III was used to make first-strand cDNA, primed with a 2:1 mix of oligo-dT and random hexamers. A synthetic immune receptor repertoire was used to gauge amplification bias, and whatever bias remained was removed computationally. Libraries were sequenced on Illumina HiSeq using 60 bp reads that covered the CDR3 and were read from J toward V. Under the source paper's analysis protocol: After raw reads were preprocessed to remove errors, the CDR3 was defined following IMGT conventions as running from the conserved cysteine to phenylalanine. Clonality was computed by normalizing Shannon entropy by log2 of the number of productive unique TCRs and subtracting the result from 1. CD4 or CD8 identity of scalp clones was inferred by cross-referencing scalp TCRbeta sequences with sorted blood CD4 and CD8 repertoires. TCRdb retrieved this table from immuneACCESS and kept in-frame rearrangements only. Not all clones are present; in checked studies, unresolved V genes account for under half, and no reason is known for the remainder. The D gene and trimming were derived from the DNA, and the V and J assignments and clone size from that table. For this sample, around 290,000 clones appear and none is a singleton. The top ten constitute about 1.1% of the sample.

The germline ends are 7 bases apart after V is trimmed by 0 bases and J by 4 bases. The germline V gene encodes CDR1 NSHNY and CDR2 SYGAGN. Counted from cysteine to phenylalanine, this CDR3 has 13 amino acids. Only the CDR3 bases that were read are kept: 27 of them, in frame from base 1. What was sequenced was CD4+ T cells sorted from a lymph node. The sequence joins TRBV13-1 to TRBJ1-1; TRBD1 could be the D gene, as 5 bases match. The source of this sequence is a C3H/HeJ mouse with alopecia areata. Mice of this strain bear MHC haplotype H2-k. CDR3 region: CASSDARATEVFF. The part of the CDR3 DNA that was read is TGTGCCAGCAGTGATGCCAGGGCCACA.